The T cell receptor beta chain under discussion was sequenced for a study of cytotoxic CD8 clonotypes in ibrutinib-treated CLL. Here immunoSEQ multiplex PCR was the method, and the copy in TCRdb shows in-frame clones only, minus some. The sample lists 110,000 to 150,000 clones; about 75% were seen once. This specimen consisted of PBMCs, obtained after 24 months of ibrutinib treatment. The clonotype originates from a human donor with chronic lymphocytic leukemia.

CDR3 residues: CASSFQGAGDEQYF. CDR3 coding DNA: TGTGCCAGCAGCTTTCAGGGGGCGGGAGACGAGCAGTACTTC. The chain uses TRBV7-3 and TRBJ2-7, with D maybe TRBD1 (8 bases). The CDR3 is 14 amino acids. The V gene's germline CDR1 is SGHTA and CDR2 FQGTGA. V was cut by 3 bases and J by 5 bases, with 14 bases left in between.